This T cell receptor beta chain was recorded in a study of cytomegalovirus exposure and HLA in healthy donors. Comments on this clone: The target antigen is unknown.

Each of the donors was a healthy bone marrow donor. Study-level points and caveats: Reportedly, a later analysis found an Asian-associated ancestry cluster had fewer N-insertions than the approximately 670-donor mean. Reportedly, cytomegalovirus status was diagnosed with high sensitivity and specificity.

In the PCR, 60 Vbeta and 13 Jbeta primers were used. Sequencing was performed with immunoSEQ multiplex PCR; in TCRdb, only in-frame clones are kept and a portion is missing. The table lists 150,000 to 200,000 clones, about 88% of them singletons, with more than 0.2% in the top ten. The specimen sequenced was PBMCs. This sequence originates from a girl under three years old in good health and CMV-seronegative.

The chain's CDR3 is CASSGNRVSGNTIYF. The CDR3 DNA sequence: TGTGCCAGCAGCGGAAACAGGGTCTCTGGAAACACCATATATTTT. This chain links TRBV7-9 with TRBJ1-3, with D possibly TRBD1 on 6 matching bases. Trimming took off 5 bases at V and 0 bases at J, with 11 bases between the two ends. In germline, CDR1 is SEHNR, CDR2 FQNEAQ (reference sequence). CDR3 length: 15 residues.